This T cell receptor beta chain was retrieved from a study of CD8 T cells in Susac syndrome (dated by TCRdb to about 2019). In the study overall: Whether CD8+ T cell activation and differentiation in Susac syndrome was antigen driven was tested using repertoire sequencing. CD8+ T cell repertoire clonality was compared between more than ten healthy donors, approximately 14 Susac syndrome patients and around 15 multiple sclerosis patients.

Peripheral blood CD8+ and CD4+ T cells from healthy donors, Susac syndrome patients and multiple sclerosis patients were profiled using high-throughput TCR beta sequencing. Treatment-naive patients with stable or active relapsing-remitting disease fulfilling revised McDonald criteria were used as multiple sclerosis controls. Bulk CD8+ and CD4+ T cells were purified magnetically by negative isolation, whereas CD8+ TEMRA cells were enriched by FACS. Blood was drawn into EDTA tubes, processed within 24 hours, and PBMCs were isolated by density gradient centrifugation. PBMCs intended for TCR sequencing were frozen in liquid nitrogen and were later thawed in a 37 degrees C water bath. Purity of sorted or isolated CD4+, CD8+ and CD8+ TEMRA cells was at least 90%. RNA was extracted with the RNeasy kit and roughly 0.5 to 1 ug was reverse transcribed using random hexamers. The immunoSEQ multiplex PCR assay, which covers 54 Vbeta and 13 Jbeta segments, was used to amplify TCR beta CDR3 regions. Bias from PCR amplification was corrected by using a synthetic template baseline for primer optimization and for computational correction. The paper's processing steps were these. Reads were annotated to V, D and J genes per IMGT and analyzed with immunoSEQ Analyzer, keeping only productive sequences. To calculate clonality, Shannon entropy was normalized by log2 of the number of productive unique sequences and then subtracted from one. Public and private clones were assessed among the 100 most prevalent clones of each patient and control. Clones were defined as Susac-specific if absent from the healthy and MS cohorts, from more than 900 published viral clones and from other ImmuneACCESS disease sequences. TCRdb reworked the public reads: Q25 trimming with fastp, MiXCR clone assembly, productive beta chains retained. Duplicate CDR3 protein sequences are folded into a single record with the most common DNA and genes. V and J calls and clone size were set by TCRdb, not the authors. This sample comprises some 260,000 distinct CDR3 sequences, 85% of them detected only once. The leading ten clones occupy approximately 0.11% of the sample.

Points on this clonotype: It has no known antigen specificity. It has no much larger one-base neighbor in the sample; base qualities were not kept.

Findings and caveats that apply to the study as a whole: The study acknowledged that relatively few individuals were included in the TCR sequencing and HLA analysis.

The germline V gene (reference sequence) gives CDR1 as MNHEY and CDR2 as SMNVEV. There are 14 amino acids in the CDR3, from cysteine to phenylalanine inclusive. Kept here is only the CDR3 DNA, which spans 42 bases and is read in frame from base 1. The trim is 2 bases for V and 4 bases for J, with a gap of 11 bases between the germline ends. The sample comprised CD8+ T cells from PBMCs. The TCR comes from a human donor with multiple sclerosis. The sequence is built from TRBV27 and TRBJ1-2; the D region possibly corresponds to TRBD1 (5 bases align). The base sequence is TGTGCCAGCAGTTTAGTGGGGGGTTCCTATGGCTACACCTTC. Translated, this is CASSLVGGSYGYTF.